This TCR beta chain appears in the sequencing data of a study of cytomegalovirus exposure and HLA in healthy donors. Study-wide background: Samples from HLA-typed donors yielded about 86 million unique TCRs in an early data release.

Notes on the study in general: Through in vitro validation, three CMV-associated chains were shown to be specific for CMV antigens.

About this clone itself: The antigen is not known.

From germline, CDR1 is LGHNA and CDR2 YNFKEQ. Trimming took off 0 bases at V and 3 bases at J, with 13 bases between the two ends. The CDR3 is 16 amino acids. With 60 Vbeta and 13 Jbeta primers, the PCR was carried out. Profiled with immunoSEQ multiplex PCR; TCRdb holds only in-frame clones, not every one. The sample shows roughly 97,000 clones, 73% of them seen only once. The receptor's source is a man aged 35 to 55 in good health and CMV-seronegative. Sequenced material: PBMCs. The chain links TRBV4-2 to TRBJ2-3, with TRBD2 as a possible D gene (7 bases). CDR3 region: CASSQDPRGATDTQYF. CDR3 DNA sequence: TGTGCCAGCAGCCAAGATCCCCGGGGGGCTACAGATACGCAGTATTTT.